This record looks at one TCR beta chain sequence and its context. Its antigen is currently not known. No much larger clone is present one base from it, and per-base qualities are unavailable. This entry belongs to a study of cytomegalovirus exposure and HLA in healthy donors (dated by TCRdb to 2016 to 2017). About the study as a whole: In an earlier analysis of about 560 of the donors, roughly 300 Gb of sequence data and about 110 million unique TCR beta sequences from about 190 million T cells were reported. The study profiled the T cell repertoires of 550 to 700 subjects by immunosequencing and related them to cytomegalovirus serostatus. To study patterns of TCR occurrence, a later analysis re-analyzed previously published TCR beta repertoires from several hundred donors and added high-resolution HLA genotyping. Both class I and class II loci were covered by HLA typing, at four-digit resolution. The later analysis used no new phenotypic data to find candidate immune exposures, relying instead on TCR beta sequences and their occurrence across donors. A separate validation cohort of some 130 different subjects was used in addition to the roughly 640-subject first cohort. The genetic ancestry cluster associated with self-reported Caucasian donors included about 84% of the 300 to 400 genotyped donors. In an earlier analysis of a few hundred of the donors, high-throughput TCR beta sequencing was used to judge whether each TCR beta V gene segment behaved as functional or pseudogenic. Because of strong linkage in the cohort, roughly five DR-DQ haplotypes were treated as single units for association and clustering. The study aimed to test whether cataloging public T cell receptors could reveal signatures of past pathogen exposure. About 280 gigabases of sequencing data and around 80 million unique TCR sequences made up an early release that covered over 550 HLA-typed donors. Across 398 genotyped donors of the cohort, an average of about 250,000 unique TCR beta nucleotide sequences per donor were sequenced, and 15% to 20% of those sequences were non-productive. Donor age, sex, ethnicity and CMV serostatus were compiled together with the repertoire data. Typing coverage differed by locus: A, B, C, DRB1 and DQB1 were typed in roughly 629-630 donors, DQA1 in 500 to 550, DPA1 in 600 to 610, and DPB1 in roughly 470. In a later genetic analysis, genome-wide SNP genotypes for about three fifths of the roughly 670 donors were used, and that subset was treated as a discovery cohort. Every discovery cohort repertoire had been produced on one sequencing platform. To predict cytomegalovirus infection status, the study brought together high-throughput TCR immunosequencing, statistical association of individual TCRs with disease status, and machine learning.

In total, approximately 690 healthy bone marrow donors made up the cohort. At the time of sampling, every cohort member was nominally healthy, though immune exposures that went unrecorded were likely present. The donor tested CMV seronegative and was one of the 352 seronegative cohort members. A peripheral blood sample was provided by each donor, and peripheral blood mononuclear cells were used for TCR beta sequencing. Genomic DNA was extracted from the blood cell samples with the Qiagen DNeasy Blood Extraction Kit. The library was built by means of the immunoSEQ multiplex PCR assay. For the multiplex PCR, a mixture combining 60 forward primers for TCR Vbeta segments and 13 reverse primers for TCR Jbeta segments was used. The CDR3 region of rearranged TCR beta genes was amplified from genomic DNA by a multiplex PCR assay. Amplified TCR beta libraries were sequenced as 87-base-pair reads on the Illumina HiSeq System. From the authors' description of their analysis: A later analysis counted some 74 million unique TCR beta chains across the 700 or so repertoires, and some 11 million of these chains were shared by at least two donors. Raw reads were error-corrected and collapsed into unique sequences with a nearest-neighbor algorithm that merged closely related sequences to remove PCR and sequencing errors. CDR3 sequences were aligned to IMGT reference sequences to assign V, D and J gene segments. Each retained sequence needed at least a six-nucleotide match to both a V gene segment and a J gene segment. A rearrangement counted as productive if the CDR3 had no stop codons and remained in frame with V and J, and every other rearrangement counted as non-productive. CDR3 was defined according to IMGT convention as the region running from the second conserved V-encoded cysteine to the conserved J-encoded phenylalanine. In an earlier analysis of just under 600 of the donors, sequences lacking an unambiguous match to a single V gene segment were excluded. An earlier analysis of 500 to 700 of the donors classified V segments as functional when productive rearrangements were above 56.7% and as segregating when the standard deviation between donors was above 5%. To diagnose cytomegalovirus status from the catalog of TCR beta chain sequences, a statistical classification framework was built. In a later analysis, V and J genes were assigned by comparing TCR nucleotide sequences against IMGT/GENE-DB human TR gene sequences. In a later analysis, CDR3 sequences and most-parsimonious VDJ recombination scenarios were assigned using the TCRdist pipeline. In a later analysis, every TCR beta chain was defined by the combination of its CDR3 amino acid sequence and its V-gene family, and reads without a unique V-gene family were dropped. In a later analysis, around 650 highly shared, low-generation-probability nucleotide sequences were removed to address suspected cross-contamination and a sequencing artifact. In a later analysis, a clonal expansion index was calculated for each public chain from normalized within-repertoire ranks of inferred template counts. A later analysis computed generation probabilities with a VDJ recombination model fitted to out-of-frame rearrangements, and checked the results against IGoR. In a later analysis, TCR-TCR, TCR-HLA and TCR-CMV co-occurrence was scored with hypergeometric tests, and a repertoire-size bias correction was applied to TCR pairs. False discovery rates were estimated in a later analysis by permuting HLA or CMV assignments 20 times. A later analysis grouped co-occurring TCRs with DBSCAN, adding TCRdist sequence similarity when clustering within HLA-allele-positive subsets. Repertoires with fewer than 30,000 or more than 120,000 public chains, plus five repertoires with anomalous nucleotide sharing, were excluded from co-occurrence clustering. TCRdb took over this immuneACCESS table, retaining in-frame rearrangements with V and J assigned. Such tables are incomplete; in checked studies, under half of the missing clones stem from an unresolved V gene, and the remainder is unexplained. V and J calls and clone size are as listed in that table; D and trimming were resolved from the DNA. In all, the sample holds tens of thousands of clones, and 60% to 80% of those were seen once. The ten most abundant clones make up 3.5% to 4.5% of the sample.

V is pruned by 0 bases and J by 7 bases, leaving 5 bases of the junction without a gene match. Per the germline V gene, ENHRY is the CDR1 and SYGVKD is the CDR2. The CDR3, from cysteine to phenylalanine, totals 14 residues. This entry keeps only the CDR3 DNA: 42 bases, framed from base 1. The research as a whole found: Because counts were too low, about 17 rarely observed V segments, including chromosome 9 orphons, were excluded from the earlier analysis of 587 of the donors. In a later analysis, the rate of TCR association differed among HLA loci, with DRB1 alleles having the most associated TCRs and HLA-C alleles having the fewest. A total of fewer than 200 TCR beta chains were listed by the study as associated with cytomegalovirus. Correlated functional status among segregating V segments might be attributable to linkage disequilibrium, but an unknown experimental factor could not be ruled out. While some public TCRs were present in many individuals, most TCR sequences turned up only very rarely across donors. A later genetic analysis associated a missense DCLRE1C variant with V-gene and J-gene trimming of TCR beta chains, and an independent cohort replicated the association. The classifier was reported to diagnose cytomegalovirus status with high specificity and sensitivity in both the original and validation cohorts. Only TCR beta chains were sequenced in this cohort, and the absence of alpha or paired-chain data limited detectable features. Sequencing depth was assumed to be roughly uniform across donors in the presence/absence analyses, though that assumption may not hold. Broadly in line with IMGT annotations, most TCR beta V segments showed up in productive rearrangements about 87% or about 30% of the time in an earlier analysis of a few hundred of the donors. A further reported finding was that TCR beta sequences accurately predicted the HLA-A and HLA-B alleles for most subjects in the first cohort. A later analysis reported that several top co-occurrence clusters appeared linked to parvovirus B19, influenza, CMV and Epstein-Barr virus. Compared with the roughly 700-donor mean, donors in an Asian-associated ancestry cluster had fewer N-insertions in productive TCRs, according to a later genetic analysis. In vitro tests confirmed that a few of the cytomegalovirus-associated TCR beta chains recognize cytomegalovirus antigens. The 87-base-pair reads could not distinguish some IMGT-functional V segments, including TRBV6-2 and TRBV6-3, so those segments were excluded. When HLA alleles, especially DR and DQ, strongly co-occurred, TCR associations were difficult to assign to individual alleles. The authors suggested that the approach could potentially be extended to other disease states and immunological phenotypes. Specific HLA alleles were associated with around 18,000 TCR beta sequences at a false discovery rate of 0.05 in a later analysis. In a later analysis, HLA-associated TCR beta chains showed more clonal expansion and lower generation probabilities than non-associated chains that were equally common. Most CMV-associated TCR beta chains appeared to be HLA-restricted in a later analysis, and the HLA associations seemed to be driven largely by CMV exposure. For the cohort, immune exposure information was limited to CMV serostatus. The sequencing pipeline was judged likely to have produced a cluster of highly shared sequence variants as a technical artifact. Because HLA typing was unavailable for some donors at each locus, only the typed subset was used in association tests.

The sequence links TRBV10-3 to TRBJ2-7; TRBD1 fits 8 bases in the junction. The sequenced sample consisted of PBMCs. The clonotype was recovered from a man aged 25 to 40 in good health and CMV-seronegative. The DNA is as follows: TGTGCCATCAGTGAGTCTAGGACAGGGTTTGAGCAGTACTTC. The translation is CAISESRTGFEQYF.